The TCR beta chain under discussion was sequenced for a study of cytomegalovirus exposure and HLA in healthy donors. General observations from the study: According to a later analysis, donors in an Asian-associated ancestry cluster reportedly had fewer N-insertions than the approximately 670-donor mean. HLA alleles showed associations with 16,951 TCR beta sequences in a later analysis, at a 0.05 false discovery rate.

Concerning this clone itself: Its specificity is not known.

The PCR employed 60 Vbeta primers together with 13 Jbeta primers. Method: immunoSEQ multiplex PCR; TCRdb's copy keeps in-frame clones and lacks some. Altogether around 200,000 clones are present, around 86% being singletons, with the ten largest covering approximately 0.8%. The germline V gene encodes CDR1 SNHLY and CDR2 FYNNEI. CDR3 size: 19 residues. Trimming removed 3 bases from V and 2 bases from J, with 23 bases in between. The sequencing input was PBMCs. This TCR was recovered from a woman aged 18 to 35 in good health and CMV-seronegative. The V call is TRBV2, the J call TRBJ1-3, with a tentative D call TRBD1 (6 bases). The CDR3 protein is CASSEIGQKVDKAGNTIYF. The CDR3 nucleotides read TGTGCCAGCAGTGAGATAGGACAGAAGGTTGATAAGGCTGGAAACACCATATATTTT.